The present TCR beta chain was sequenced within a study of T cell repertoires in cytomegalovirus infection. Study overall: Both a matching HLA type and CMV infection were indicated by public TCR beta signatures.

A few counts support this clonotype. Its antigen is not identified. V lost 9 bases to trimming and J lost 5 bases, with 14 bases between them. This CDR3 is built from 13 residues. CDR1 is MNHNS, CDR2 SASEGT, per germline. Study-wide results and caveats: HLA-C-restricted, CMV-specific TCR beta clonotypes were dominant ex vivo. Identification of carriers of CMV plus the relevant HLA was achieved through cumulative public TCR beta family frequency.

In TCRdb, the reads were re-called with MiXCR into one record per CDR3 protein. The sample includes 740,000 or so distinct CDR3 sequences, about 40% of them seen just once. J is TRBJ1-5 and V is TRBV6-1; no firm D call. The TCR comes from a human donor in good health (CMV status not recorded). Some clones in this sample may be carry-over from other donors' samples. What was sequenced was PBMCs. The CDR3 nucleotides read TGTGCCAGTGGGGTTACCTACGATCAGCCCCAGCATTTT. It translates to CASGVTYDQPQHF.